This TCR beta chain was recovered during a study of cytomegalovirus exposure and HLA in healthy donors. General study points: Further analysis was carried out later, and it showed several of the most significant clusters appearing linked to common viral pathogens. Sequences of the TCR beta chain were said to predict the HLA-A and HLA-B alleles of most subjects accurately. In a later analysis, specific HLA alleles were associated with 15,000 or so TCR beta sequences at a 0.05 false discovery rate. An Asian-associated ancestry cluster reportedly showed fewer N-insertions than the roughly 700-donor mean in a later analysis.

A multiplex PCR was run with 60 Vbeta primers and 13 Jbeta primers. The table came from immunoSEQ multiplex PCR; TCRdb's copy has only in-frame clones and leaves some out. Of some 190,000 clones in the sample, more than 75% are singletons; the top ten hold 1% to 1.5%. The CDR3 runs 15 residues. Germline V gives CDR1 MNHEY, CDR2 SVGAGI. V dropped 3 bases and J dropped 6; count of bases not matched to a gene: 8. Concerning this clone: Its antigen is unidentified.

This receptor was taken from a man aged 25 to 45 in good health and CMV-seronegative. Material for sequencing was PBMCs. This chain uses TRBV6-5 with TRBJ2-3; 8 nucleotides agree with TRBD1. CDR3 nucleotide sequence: TGTGCCAGCAGTTATGGGGCAGGGGGCTGGGATACGCAGTATTTT. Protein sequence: CASSYGAGGWDTQYF.